These T cell receptor beta chains were read from a single sample in a study of shared clonotypes between healthy human individuals. Some clones are missing from TCRdb's copy, which holds only in-frame ones; the method was immunoSEQ multiplex PCR. Here the sample spans about 590,000 clones, less than 97% being singletons. Sample: naive CD8+ T cells sorted from blood. The origin of the receptors is a woman aged 25-40 years in good health. Each CDR3 is given with its conserved first and last residue. The D gene is left open where the match is weak. Part of the rows lack a size; the others show once, few, many or a class for expanded clones.

CDR3nt	CDR3aa	v_gene	d_gene	abundance	j_gene
TGTGCCAGCAGGGTTGGAGGGGGGAACACTGAAGCTTTCTTT	CASRVGGGNTEAFF	TRBV27	-	-	TRBJ1-1
TGCGCCAGCAGTGAGTCGTGGTACGAGCAGTACTTC	CASSESWYEQYF	TRBV10-2	-	-	TRBJ2-7
TGTGCCAGCAGCCCACAGGGGGCTGGCAATCAGCCCCAGCATTTT	CASSPQGAGNQPQHF	TRBV7-9	TRBD1	few	TRBJ1-5
TGTGCCACCAGCAGAGACTGGACATCAGGCAATCAGCCCCAGCATTTT	CATSRDWTSGNQPQHF	TRBV15	-	-	TRBJ1-5
TGCGCCAGCAGCTTCGGGGACGCCTACGAGCAGTACTTC	CASSFGDAYEQYF	TRBV5-1	-	-	TRBJ2-7
TGTGCCAGCAGTCCCCGGACAGGGAACTATGGCTACACCTTC	CASSPRTGNYGYTF	TRBV4-2	TRBD1	-	TRBJ1-2
TGTGCCAGCAGTATCACGCGATACCGGGACAGGGGGCGCACCGGATCTGGGGCCAACGTCCTGACTTTC	CASSITRYRDRGRTGSGANVLTF	TRBV28	TRBD1	-	TRBJ2-6
TGTGCCAGCAGCTTGGGGGTCGATGAGCAGTTCTTC	CASSLGVDEQFF	TRBV11-2	-	-	TRBJ2-1
TGTGCCAGTAGTATAGGAATAAACTATGGCTACACCTTC	CASSIGINYGYTF	TRBV19	-	-	TRBJ1-2
TGTGCCAGCAGCCTCTCGTCCTACGAGCAGTACTTC	CASSLSSYEQYF	TRBV7-9	-	-	TRBJ2-7
TGTGCCAGCAGGCCACTAGCGGCTTCCACAGATACGCAGTATTTT	CASRPLAASTDTQYF	TRBV28	TRBD2	once	TRBJ2-3
TGCGCCAGCAGTGACCGGGAGCGCCACTACGAGCAGTACTTC	CASSDRERHYEQYF	TRBV10-1	-	-	TRBJ2-7
TGTGCCAGCAGCTCAGGGGTGGGAAACATTCAGTACTTC	CASSSGVGNIQYF	TRBV13	-	-	TRBJ2-4
TGTGCCAGCAGCTTCCTCGGGACTAGCGGGGTTTCCTACGAGCAGTACTTC	CASSFLGTSGVSYEQYF	TRBV5-6	TRBD2	-	TRBJ2-7
TGTGCCAGCAGTTTACGGGGACTGAAGGGTTATAGCAATCAGCCCCAGCATTTT	CASSLRGLKGYSNQPQHF	TRBV27	-	once	TRBJ1-5
TGCGCCAGCAGCCAAGATGGAGGCTCCTACGAGCAGTACTTC	CASSQDGGSYEQYF	TRBV4-1	-	-	TRBJ2-7
TGTGCCAGCAGTTTAGCGGGAGGGCCGCGGGAGCAGTACTTC	CASSLAGGPREQYF	TRBV27	TRBD2	-	TRBJ2-7
TGTGCCAGCAGCGACGGACTAGCGGGTATCTACGAGCAGTACTTC	CASSDGLAGIYEQYF	TRBV7-9	TRBD2	-	TRBJ2-7
TGTGCCAGCAGACAGGGGGTTCGTGAAAAACTGTTTTTT	CASRQGVREKLFF	TRBV6-7	TRBD1	-	TRBJ1-4
TGTGCCAGCAGCCCCGGACAGGGAGGCTACGAGCAGTACTTC	CASSPGQGGYEQYF	TRBV9	TRBD1	-	TRBJ2-7
TGCGCCAGTCGGGGGGGCTCAGAGACCCAGTACTTC	CASRGGSETQYF	TRBV5-1	TRBD2	-	TRBJ2-5
TGTGCCAGTAGTATTGGCGGGGTGGACTATGGCTACACCTTC	CASSIGGVDYGYTF	TRBV19	-	-	TRBJ1-2
TGCGCCAGCAGTGAGGGACTAGCGGAGCAGTACTTC	CASSEGLAEQYF	TRBV10-1	TRBD2	-	TRBJ2-7
TGCGCCAGCAGCCGGCAGCTTACAGATACGCAGTATTTT	CASSRQLTDTQYF	TRBV4-1	-	-	TRBJ2-3
TGTGCCAGCAGCGGCGGGACTAGCGGCAACAATGAGCAGTTCTTC	CASSGGTSGNNEQFF	TRBV27	TRBD2	-	TRBJ2-1
TGTGCCAGCAGCGCCCTGACTAGCGGGAGACTACGGAACGAGCAGTACTTC	CASSALTSGRLRNEQYF	TRBV5-8	TRBD2	-	TRBJ2-7
TGTGCCTGGTCCCATAGCGGGGGGTACTACAATGAGCAGTTCTTC	CAWSHSGGYYNEQFF	TRBV30	TRBD2	-	TRBJ2-1
TGTGCCAGCTTCGGGACTGATTCCTACAATGAGCAGTTCTTC	CASFGTDSYNEQFF	TRBV2	-	-	TRBJ2-1
TGTGCCAGCACCATTAGCGGGACTGACTACAATGAGCAGTTCTTC	CASTISGTDYNEQFF	TRBV6-5	TRBD2	-	TRBJ2-1
TGTGCCAGCAGTTTTGTCCGTGGTGGGGCAGAGGATTTCTATGGCTACACCTTC	CASSFVRGGAEDFYGYTF	TRBV28	-	-	TRBJ1-2
TGTGCCAGCAGCTTAAACGCGGGTTACACTGAAGCTTTCTTT	CASSLNAGYTEAFF	TRBV11-2	-	-	TRBJ1-1
TGTGCCAGCAGCTTAGATCAAGACAGGGTACTAGCGGACGAGCAGTACTTC	CASSLDQDRVLADEQYF	TRBV11-2	-	-	TRBJ2-7
TGTGCCAGCAGTCGGACTAGCGCTGGGAATGAGCAGTTCTTC	CASSRTSAGNEQFF	TRBV6-5	TRBD2	-	TRBJ2-1
TGTGCCAGCAGTAAAGGGGGGATCGAGCAGTACTTC	CASSKGGIEQYF	TRBV6-5	-	-	TRBJ2-7
TGTGCCAGCAGCGTAGGAAGCGGGAGGGCCAATGAGCAGTTCTTC	CASSVGSGRANEQFF	TRBV9	TRBD2	-	TRBJ2-1
TGTGCCAGCAGTTCTAAAGAAGTCGGCTACGAGCAGTACTTC	CASSSKEVGYEQYF	TRBV13	-	-	TRBJ2-7
TGCGCCAGCAGCACTACAGGGGGTTTCACAGATACGCAGTATTTT	CASSTTGGFTDTQYF	TRBV5-1	TRBD1	-	TRBJ2-3
TGTGCCAGCAGCTTGGGGGCAGACAGCTACTATGGCTACACCTTC	CASSLGADSYYGYTF	TRBV11-2	-	-	TRBJ1-2
TGTGCCAGCAGCGGCCTCGACAGCTCCTACGAGCAGTACTTC	CASSGLDSSYEQYF	TRBV9	-	-	TRBJ2-7
TGTGCCAGCAGCCAGAAGGGACAGGAATTCTACGAGCAGTACTTC	CASSQKGQEFYEQYF	TRBV5-4	TRBD1	-	TRBJ2-7
TGTGCCAGCAGCTTAGGCTTAGATACGCAGTATTTT	CASSLGLDTQYF	TRBV7-9	-	-	TRBJ2-3
TGTGCCAGCAGAAGGACAGGGGGCACCTCGAATCAGCCCCAGCATTTT	CASRRTGGTSNQPQHF	TRBV27	TRBD1	-	TRBJ1-5
TGTGCCAGCAGTGGGGACAGGGGCAGATATGGCTACACCTTC	CASSGDRGRYGYTF	TRBV28	TRBD1	-	TRBJ1-2
TGTGCCAGCAGCTTATCCAACAGGGAAAAGGCGTACGAGCAGTACTTC	CASSLSNREKAYEQYF	TRBV7-2	-	-	TRBJ2-7
TGTGCCAGCAGCACCGGGCCGAGGGGCCACACTGAAGCTTTCTTT	CASSTGPRGHTEAFF	TRBV7-9	-	-	TRBJ1-1
TGTGCCAGCATCCACCTAGGGACTAGCGGCTACAATGAGCAGTTCTTC	CASIHLGTSGYNEQFF	TRBV7-8	TRBD2	once	TRBJ2-1
TGTGCCAGCAGCTCGACTCCTGGGTGGGAAGCTTTCTTT	CASSSTPGWEAFF	TRBV5-5	-	-	TRBJ1-1
TGTGCCAGCAGCTCCAACACGGAGGCGGGGAATGAGCAGTTCTTC	CASSSNTEAGNEQFF	TRBV13	-	-	TRBJ2-1